The T cell receptor (beta chain) under discussion was sequenced for a study of cytomegalovirus exposure and HLA in healthy donors. Overall study context: HLA-typed donors were the source of tens of millions of unique TCRs held in an early data release. General study findings and limits: A later analysis by the authors found several of the most significant clusters apparently linked to common viral pathogens. Later examination showed HLA-associated TCR beta chains had greater clonal expansion than equally common others.

The PCR ran on 60 Vbeta and 13 Jbeta primers. The data were produced by immunoSEQ multiplex PCR, yet TCRdb's version contains in-frame clones alone and is incomplete. This table has 160,000 or so clones, just under 80% appearing once. Trimming shortened V by 1 base and J by 0 bases, and 15 bases separated the two germline ends. The germline CDR1 and CDR2 sequences are SEHNR and FQNEAQ (reference sequence). The CDR3 totals 17 residues. Concerning this clone itself: Antigen specificity is unknown.

The chain couples TRBV7-9 to TRBJ1-1, with TRBD1 as a possible D gene (5 bases). The sequenced sample consisted of PBMCs. The sequence was obtained from a man aged 18 to 35 in good health and CMV-seropositive. The CDR3 nucleotides read TGTGCCAGCAGCTTAGTTGTAAGCAGGGACTTGAACACTGAAGCTTTCTTT. Translation: CASSLVVSRDLNTEAFF.